A single T cell receptor (beta chain) is shown here with its context. These data are taken from a study of identifying expanded T cells in peripheral blood. V was trimmed by 6 bases and J by 2 bases, leaving 7 bases between them. The CDR3 has 13 residues. Germline assignment: CDR1 SGHAT and CDR2 FQNNGV. This table comes from immunoSEQ multiplex PCR, and its TCRdb copy is limited to in-frame clones, with some not included. The data show about 50,000 clones, with about four fifths seen just once and around a sixth held by the top ten. The receptor's source is a person aged 18-70 years in good health. The specimen was blood. J is TRBJ2-2 and V is TRBV11-2; D ambiguous. In DNA form, the CDR3 reads TGTGCCAGCAGTAGTAGAAACACCGGGGAGCTGTTTTTT. Its protein product is CASSSRNTGELFF.